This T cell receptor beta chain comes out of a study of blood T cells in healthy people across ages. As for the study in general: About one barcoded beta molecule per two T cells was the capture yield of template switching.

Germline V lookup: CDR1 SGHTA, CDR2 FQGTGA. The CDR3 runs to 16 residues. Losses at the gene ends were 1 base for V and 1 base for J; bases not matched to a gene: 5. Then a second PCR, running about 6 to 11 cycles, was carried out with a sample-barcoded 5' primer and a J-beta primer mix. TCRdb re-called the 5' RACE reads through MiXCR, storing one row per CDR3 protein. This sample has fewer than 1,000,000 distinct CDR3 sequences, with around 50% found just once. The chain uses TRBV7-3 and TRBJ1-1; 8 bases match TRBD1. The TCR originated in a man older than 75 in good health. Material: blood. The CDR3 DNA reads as TGTGCCAGCAGCTTAAATGCCGGGACAGGGAACACTGAAGCTTTCTTT. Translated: CASSLNAGTGNTEAFF.